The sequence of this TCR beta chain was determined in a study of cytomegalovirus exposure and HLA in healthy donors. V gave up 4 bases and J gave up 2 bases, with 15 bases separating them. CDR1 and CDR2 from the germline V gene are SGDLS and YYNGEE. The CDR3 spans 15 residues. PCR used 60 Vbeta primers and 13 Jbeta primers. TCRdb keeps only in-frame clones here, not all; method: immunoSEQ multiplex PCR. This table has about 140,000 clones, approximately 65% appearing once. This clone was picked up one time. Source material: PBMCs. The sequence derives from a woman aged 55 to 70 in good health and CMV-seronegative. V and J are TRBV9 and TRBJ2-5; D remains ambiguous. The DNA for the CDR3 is TGTGCCAGCAGCAGTTCCTTGGGCAGGCAAGAGACCCAGTACTTC. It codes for CASSSSLGRQETQYF.